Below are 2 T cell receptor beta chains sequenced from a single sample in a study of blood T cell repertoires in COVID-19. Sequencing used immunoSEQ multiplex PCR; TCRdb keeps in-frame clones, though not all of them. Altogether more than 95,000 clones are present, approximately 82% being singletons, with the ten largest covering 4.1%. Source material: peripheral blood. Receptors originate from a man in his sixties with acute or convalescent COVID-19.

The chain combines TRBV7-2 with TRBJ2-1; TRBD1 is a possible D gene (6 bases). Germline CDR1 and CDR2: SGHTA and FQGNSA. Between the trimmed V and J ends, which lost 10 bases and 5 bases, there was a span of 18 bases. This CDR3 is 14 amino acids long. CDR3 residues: CATKQGRADNEQFF. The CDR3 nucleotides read TGTGCCACTAAACAGGGTCGAGCCGACAATGAGCAGTTCTTC.

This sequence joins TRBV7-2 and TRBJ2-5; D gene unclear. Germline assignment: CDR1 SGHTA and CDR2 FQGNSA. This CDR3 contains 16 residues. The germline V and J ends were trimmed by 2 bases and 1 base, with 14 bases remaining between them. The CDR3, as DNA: TGTGCCAGCAGCTTAATTGCTAGTTTCGGCCAAGAGACCCAGTACTTC. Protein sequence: CASSLIASFGQETQYF. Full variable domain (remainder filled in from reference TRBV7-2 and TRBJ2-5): GAGVSQSPSNKVTEKGKDVELRCDPISGHTALYWYRQSLGQGLEFLIYFQGNSAPDKSGLPSDRFSAERTGGSVSTLTIQRTQQEDSAVYLCASSLIASFGQETQYFGPGTRLLVL.